These 5 T cell receptor beta chains originate from one sample sequenced in a study of T cells in women clearing cervical HPV infection. Profiled with immunoSEQ multiplex PCR; TCRdb holds only in-frame clones, not every one. Its clone listing holds about 32,000 clones. Sequenced input: blood buffy coat. The origin of the receptors is a woman between 18 and 75 years old with a cervical HPV16 infection that either progressed to CIN3+ or cleared (not recorded which).

Comment on this clone: The CDR3 end is not reached by the read, which stops 3 residues before it; the germline J gene fills it in. This chain connects TRBV20-1 to TRBJ2-3, with TRBD2 matching 14 bases. The CDR3 runs 18 residues. Trimming removed 2 bases from V and 0 bases from J; junction bases left unmatched: 7. Germline CDR1 is DFQATT and CDR2 is SNEGSKA (reference sequence). CDR3 DNA (partial): TGCAGTGCTAGATCACCCGGGACTAGCGGGGGTAGCACAGATACG. It codes for CSARSPGTSGGSTDT. From start to end, the CDR3 is CSARSPGTSGGSTDTQYF.

In regard to this clone: The CDR3 is cut off 3 residues early in the read; its end comes from the germline J gene. The rearrangement joins TRBV30 to TRBJ1-2; D is possibly TRBD1 (5 bases). Germline values: CDR1 GTSNPN, CDR2 SVGIG (reference sequence). V was clipped by 3 bases and J by 3 bases, with 17 bases between them. The CDR3 runs 15 residues. CDR3 loop: CAWRTSRVRDYGYTF. The sequenced CDR3 bases are TGTGCCTGGAGGACCTCCAGGGTTAGAGACTATGGC.

Comments on this clone: The DNA ends 3 residues before the CDR3 does, and the rest of the CDR3 is filled in from the germline J gene. The chain carries TRBV20-1 and TRBJ2-7; 7 positions match TRBD2. CDR3 size: 15 residues. The V segment lost 5 bases and the J segment 6 bases; nucleotides outside the gene matches: 16. The germline V gene has CDR1 DFQATT and CDR2 SNEGSKA (reference sequence). CDR3 DNA (partial): TGCAGTGCTCTTGATGTTGGGGGGGGGTCATCCGAG. Its translation: CSALDVGGGSSE. In full, the CDR3 reads CSALDVGGGSSEQYF.

For this clone: The missing CDR3 end, 3 residues past where the read stops, is filled in from the germline J gene. V and J are TRBV9 and TRBJ2-3; perhaps TRBD1 as D (5 bases). The CDR3 runs to 16 residues. Germline values: CDR1 SGDLS, CDR2 YYNGEE. The V end lost 0 bases, the J end lost 2 bases, and 13 bases lay between the germline ends. The CDR3 loop reads CASSVGRVRDTDTQYF. CDR3 DNA, as far as it was read: TGTGCCAGCAGCGTAGGAAGAGTCAGGGACACAGATACG. The full variable domain, rest sourced from reference TRBV9 and TRBJ2-3, is DSGVTQTPKHLITATGQRVTLRCSPRSGDLSVYWYQQSLDQGLQFLIQYYNGEERAKGNILERFSAQQFPDLHSELNLSSLELGDSALYFCASSVGRVRDTDTQYFGPGTRLTVL.

With respect to this clone: The observed sequence ends 3 residues before the CDR3 terminus, with the missing tail filled in from the germline J gene. The V gene is TRBV10-3, the J gene TRBJ2-7, with D unclear. This CDR3 is 13 amino acids long. Deletions cut 0 bases from V and 6 bases from J, with 9 bases between. The germline gives CDR1 ENHRY, CDR2 SYGVKD. Incomplete CDR3 DNA: TGTGCCATCAGTGAGTCGGGCAGCCTCGAG. Encoded protein: CAISESGSLE. In full, the CDR3 is CAISESGSLEQYF.